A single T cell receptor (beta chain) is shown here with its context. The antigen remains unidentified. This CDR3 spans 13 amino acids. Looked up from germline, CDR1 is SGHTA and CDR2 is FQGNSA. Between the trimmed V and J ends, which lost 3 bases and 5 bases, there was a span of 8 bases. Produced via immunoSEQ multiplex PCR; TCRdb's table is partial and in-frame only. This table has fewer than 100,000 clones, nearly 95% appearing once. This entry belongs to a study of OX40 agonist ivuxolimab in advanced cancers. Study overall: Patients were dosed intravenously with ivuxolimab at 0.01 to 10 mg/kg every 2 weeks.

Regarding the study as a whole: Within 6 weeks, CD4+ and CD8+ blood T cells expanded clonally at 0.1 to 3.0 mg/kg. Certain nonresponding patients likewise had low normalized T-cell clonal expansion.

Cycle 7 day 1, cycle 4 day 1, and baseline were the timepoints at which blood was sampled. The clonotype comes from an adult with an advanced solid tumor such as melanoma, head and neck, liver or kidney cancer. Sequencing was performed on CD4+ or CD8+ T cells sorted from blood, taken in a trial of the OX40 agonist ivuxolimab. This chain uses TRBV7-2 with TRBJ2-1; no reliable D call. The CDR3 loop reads CASSFWTDNEQFF. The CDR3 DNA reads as TGTGCCAGCAGCTTCTGGACGGACAATGAGCAGTTCTTC.